This TCR beta chain appears in the sequencing data of a study of CD8 T cells in Susac syndrome. RNA, at 0.5 to 1 ug, was reverse transcribed with random hexamers. Coverage of TCR beta CDR3 amplification by immunoSEQ multiplex PCR extended to 54 Vbeta and 13 Jbeta. TCRdb re-analysed the immunoSEQ multiplex PCR reads in MiXCR, keeping a single row per CDR3 protein. Of about 140,000 distinct CDR3 sequences in the sample, 94% were seen once. The T cells that were sequenced for TCR beta were CD8+ and CD4+ cells from blood. Germline values: CDR1 MNHEY, CDR2 SMNVEV (reference sequence). V was clipped by 8 bases and J by 1 base; unmatched bases: 10. The CDR3 is made up of 15 amino acids.

Specimen: CD8+ T cells from PBMCs. The chain joins TRBV27 to TRBJ1-1, with 7 bases matching TRBD1. This clonotype originated in a human donor in good health. The CDR3 region is CASFHRGRTNTEAFF. CDR3 DNA: TGTGCCAGCTTTCACAGGGGACGGACGAACACTGAAGCTTTCTTT.